Listed here are 18 T cell receptor beta chains from one sample, sequenced in a study of CD8 T cells in Susac syndrome. Random hexamers primed reverse transcription of about 0.45 to 1 ug RNA. TCRdb re-analysed the immunoSEQ multiplex PCR reads in MiXCR, keeping a single row per CDR3 protein. The sample holds roughly 200,000 distinct CDR3 sequences; around 94% are singletons and the top ten take roughly 0.12%. Sequenced input: CD4+ T cells from PBMCs. These receptors were taken from a human donor with Susac syndrome.

The chain links TRBV15 to TRBJ2-5; 15 positions agree with TRBD2. The CDR3 is 17 amino acids. The germline gives CDR1 LNHNV, CDR2 YYDKDF (reference sequence). The V and J ends lost 5 bases and 4 bases, in that order; junction bases with no gene match: 8. The CDR3 loop reads CATSPGLAGGRGETQYF. For the CDR3, the DNA is TGTGCCACCAGCCCGGGACTAGCGGGGGGCCGGGGAGAGACCCAGTACTTC.

This chain connects TRBV29-1 to TRBJ2-3, with D uncertain. The CDR3 consists of 14 residues. Between the trimmed V and J ends, which lost 3 bases and 0 bases, there was a span of 10 bases. Germline CDR1 is SQVTM and CDR2 is ANQGSEA. The CDR3 loop reads CSVDSSPSTDTQYF. The CDR3 DNA is TGCAGCGTTGATTCCTCACCTAGCACAGATACGCAGTATTTT.

The chain links TRBV5-1 to TRBJ1-5; D is possibly TRBD1 (5 bases). In germline, CDR1 is SGHRS, CDR2 YFSETQ. V lost 0 bases, J lost 3 bases, and 10 bases lay in between. The CDR3 runs to 15 residues. In DNA, the CDR3 is TGCGCCAGCAGCTTGGCCGACAGCTTCAATCAGCCCCAGCATTTT. It specifies CASSLADSFNQPQHF.

This chain connects TRBV24-1 to TRBJ1-2; D gene ambiguous. The ends were cut back, 8 bases at V and 4 bases at J, with 10 bases in the middle. The CDR3 loop spans 12 amino acids. CDR1 and CDR2 (germline): KGHDR, SFDVKD. The CDR3 here is CATMFRSYGYTF. Written as DNA, the CDR3 is TGTGCCACCATGTTTCGCTCCTATGGCTACACCTTC.

The table lists this clonotype with a count of one. This sequence joins TRBV7-9 and TRBJ2-7, with unresolved D. V lost 5 bases and J 0 bases, leaving 11 bases between the germline ends. The CDR3 contains 14 residues. CDR1 is SEHNR, CDR2 FQNEAQ, per germline (reference sequence). The CDR3 coding sequence is TGTGCCAGCAGCCCAGACCCCAACTCCTACGAGCAGTACTTC. This translates into CASSPDPNSYEQYF. The full variable domain, in which reference TRBV7-9 and TRBJ2-7 provide the parts outside the CDR3, is DTGVSQNPRHKITKRGQNVTFRCDPISEHNRLYWYRQTLGQGPEFLTYFQNEAQLEKSRLLSDRFSAERPKGSFSTLEIQRTEQGDSAMYLCASSPDPNSYEQYFGPGTRLTVT.

V is TRBV11-2 and J is TRBJ2-2, with TRBD1 identical over 8 bases. Germline CDR1 is SGHAT and CDR2 is FQNNGV. The CDR3 is 15 residues long. Germline trimming cut 1 base from V and 4 bases from J; bases unmatched to any gene: 2. CDR3 sequence: CASSLGQGRTGELFF. The DNA of the CDR3 is TGTGCCAGCAGCTTAGGACAGGGGCGCACCGGGGAGCTGTTTTTT.

The chain employs TRBV4-3 and TRBJ2-2, with D perhaps assigned TRBD1 or TRBD2 (7 bases each). The CDR3 sequence is 16 residues long. Germline V gene sequence: CDR1 LGHNA, CDR2 YSLEER. V was trimmed by 2 bases and J by 9 bases, leaving 19 bases between them. The CDR3 region has the DNA TGCGCCAGCAGCCAACTGGCAGGGGGGGTTCCCCGGGAGCTGTTTTTT. This gives the protein CASSQLAGGVPRELFF.

The chain carries TRBV5-1 and TRBJ2-5; 7 bases line up with TRBD1. V was clipped by 4 bases and J by 2 bases; unmatched bases: 11. The CDR3 covers 16 residues. The germline CDR1 and CDR2 sequences are SGHRS and YFSETQ. The CDR3 region is CASSPSPQGSQETQYF. CDR3 sequence (DNA): TGCGCCAGCAGCCCATCCCCACAGGGGTCGCAAGAGACCCAGTACTTC.

The chain joins TRBV29-1 to TRBJ2-5; the D is unclear. Germline-derived CDR1 and CDR2 are SQVTM and ANQGSEA. Deletions cut 3 bases from V and 3 bases from J, with 5 bases between. This CDR3 contains 11 residues. CDR3 bases: TGCAGCGTTGACAGAAAAGAGACCCAGTACTTC. The encoded protein is CSVDRKETQYF.

The rearrangement joins TRBV11-2 to TRBJ2-5; 7 nucleotides align to TRBD2. Losses at the gene ends were 11 bases for V and 6 bases for J; bases not matched to a gene: 9. The CDR3 totals 12 residues. Germline CDR1 and CDR2: SGHAT and FQNNGV. CDR3 loop: CASMWGGQTQYF. In nucleotides, the CDR3 is TGTGCCTCTATGTGGGGGGGACAGACCCAGTACTTC.

J is TRBJ1-6 and V is TRBV14, with D unclear. In germline, CDR1 is SGHDN, CDR2 FVKESK. This CDR3 comprises 14 residues. Trimming left V 2 bases short and J 12 bases short, with 14 bases between. CDR3 DNA: TGTGCCAGCAGCCAAAACCCCACGTATTTACCCCTCCACTTT. Translating gives CASSQNPTYLPLHF.

CDR3 DNA: TGTGCCAGCAGCCGACCGGGACTAGCATATGATGAGCAGTTCTTC. Translation: CASSRPGLAYDEQFF. The genes are TRBV3-1 and TRBJ2-1; 9 positions agree with TRBD2. Germline CDR1 is LGHDT and CDR2 is YNNKEL (reference sequence). Losses at the gene ends were 4 bases for V and 8 bases for J; bases not matched to a gene: 9. The CDR3 loop spans 15 amino acids.

This chain uses TRBV4-3 with TRBJ2-3; D is unresolved. The CDR3 runs to 17 residues. V gave up 1 base and J gave up 1 base, with 15 bases separating them. Germline CDR1 and CDR2: LGHNA and YSLEER. Here the CDR3 reads CASSQALSRYRTDTQYF. The CDR3 nucleotides read TGCGCCAGCAGCCAAGCTCTCTCGAGATACCGCACAGATACGCAGTATTTT.

The CDR3, as DNA: TGCAGTGCTAGAGATCAGACTCCCAACATTCAGTACTTC. Translating gives CSARDQTPNIQYF. The V and J genes are TRBV20-1 and TRBJ2-4; D ambiguous. The CDR3 is 13 amino acids. V lost 0 bases to trimming and J lost 7 bases, with 10 bases between them. Germline values: CDR1 DFQATT, CDR2 SNEGSKA (reference sequence).

The chain uses TRBV12-3 or TRBV12-4 and TRBJ2-5, with D uncertain. The CDR3 consists of 11 residues. V was shortened by 2 bases and J by 7 bases, with 5 bases between the two germline ends. The CDR3 DNA follows: TGTGCCAGCAGTTTATATGGGACCCAGTACTTC. Amino acid sequence: CASSLYGTQYF.

CDR3 region: CASRVQPNTEAFF. CDR3 coding DNA: TGTGCCAGCCGAGTGCAGCCGAACACTGAAGCTTTCTTT. The J gene is TRBJ1-1, the V gene TRBV2; no clear D. The CDR3 has 13 residues. Germline assignment: CDR1 SNHLY and CDR2 FYNNEI. V lost 8 bases, J lost 1 base, and 11 bases lay in between. Supplemented by reference TRBV2 and TRBJ1-1, the full variable domain reads EPEVTQTPSHQVTQMGQEVILRCVPISNHLYFYWYRQILGQKVEFLVSFYNNEISEKSEIFDDQFSVERPDGSNFTLKIRSTKLEDSAMYFCASRVQPNTEAFFGQGTRLTVV.

J is TRBJ2-1 and V is TRBV29-1, with D possibly matching TRBD2 (5 bases). V lost 7 bases, J lost 6 bases, and 7 bases lay in between. The CDR3 runs to 10 residues. Germline V gives CDR1 SQVTM, CDR2 ANQGSEA. The CDR3 DNA is TGCAGCGCCGAGGGCAATGAGCAGTTCTTC. Amino acids: CSAEGNEQFF.

CDR3 amino acids: CASSYSQETQYF. For the CDR3, the DNA is TGTGCCAGCAGTTACTCCCAAGAGACCCAGTACTTC. The chain combines TRBV6-6 with TRBJ2-5, with D unresolved. CDR3 length: 12 residues. With 0 bases removed from V and 1 base from J, the gap between germline ends came to 0 bases. Germline assignment: CDR1 MNHNY and CDR2 SVGAGI (reference sequence).